Shown below are 10 T cell receptor beta chains from a single sample sequenced in a study of shared clonotypes between healthy human individuals. The assay was immunoSEQ multiplex PCR, and TCRdb's table has in-frame clones only and misses some. The table includes around 1 million clones, about 80% detected once. The sequencing sample was made of memory CD4+ T cells sorted from blood. As for subset: CD45RA-negative fraction. The receptors derive from a man aged 18 to 29 in good health.

The rearrangement links TRBV19 to TRBJ1-5; TRBD1 aligns across 7 bases. J gave up 10 bases and V 6 bases, and 9 bases lay outside the gene matches. The CDR3 has 13 residues. CDR1 is LNHDA, CDR2 SQIVND, per germline (reference sequence). CDR3 coding DNA: TGTGCCAGTAGGGACAGGCCACTCCACCCCCAGCATTTT. This gives the protein CASRDRPLHPQHF.

V gene TRBV2 combines with J gene TRBJ2-5, with TRBD2 matching 10 bases. V lost 7 bases, J lost 1 base, and 3 bases stayed unmatched. The CDR3 has 14 residues. The germline CDR1 and CDR2 sequences are SNHLY and FYNNEI. The CDR3 sequence: CASMSGRAQETQYF. The CDR3 coding sequence is TGTGCCAGCATGAGCGGGAGGGCCCAAGAGACCCAGTACTTC.

This rearrangement joins TRBV5-1 to TRBJ2-3, with a weak D call TRBD2 (5 bases). The V gene lost 4 bases and the J gene lost 3 bases, with 12 bases spanning the gap. The CDR3 has 14 residues. Germline V gene data show CDR1 as SGHRS and CDR2 as YFSETQ. The CDR3 DNA sequence: TGCGCCAGCAGCGCAAGTACGGGGACAGATACGCAGTATTTT. It specifies CASSASTGTDTQYF.

This clone has a single count. J is TRBJ2-3 and V is TRBV7-9; 9 nucleotides line up with TRBD1. CDR1 is SEHNR, CDR2 FQNEAQ, per germline (reference sequence). This CDR3 is built from 17 residues. Unmatched junction bases numbered 11, after V lost 4 bases and J lost 3 bases. The CDR3 DNA reads as TGTGCCAGCAGCTCCGGGTTGTCGGGACAGGGTACAGATACGCAGTATTTT. Protein sequence: CASSSGLSGQGTDTQYF.

To note about this clone: The same CDR3 is also encoded by other DNA sequences in this sample. The chain recombines TRBV18 with TRBJ1-1; D uncertain. Germline assignment: CDR1 KGHSH and CDR2 LQKENI. This CDR3 has 15 amino acids. Trimming took 2 bases from V and 0 from J, leaving 10 bases between them. The CDR3 nucleotides read TGTGCCAGCTCACCAGCGGGTCGGGTGAACACTGAAGCTTTCTTT. This codes for CASSPAGRVNTEAFF.

In this sample, this clone turned up once. The chain is built from TRBV10-3 and TRBJ1-2, with D possibly being TRBD1 (5 bases). CDR3 length equals 14 residues. The ends were cut back, 7 bases at V and 0 bases at J, with 12 bases in the middle. Germline V CDR1 and CDR2: ENHRY, SYGVKD. The CDR3 DNA follows: TGTGCCATCAACGGCCCGACAGCTAACTATGGCTACACCTTC. Translated: CAINGPTANYGYTF.

The chain uses TRBV28 and TRBJ1-2, with 7 nucleotides matching TRBD1. V lost 6 bases, J lost 1 base, and 5 bases stayed unmatched. The CDR3 sequence is 14 residues long. Germline V gene lookup returns CDR1 MDHEN and CDR2 SYDVKM. CDR3 sequence reads: CASRGTAFNYGYTF. CDR3 bases: TGTGCCAGCAGGGGGACAGCTTTTAACTATGGCTACACCTTC.

The sample holds a few counts of this clone. The sample holds other DNA sequences that translate to the same CDR3. The chain has TRBV7-9 and TRBJ1-1; D uncertain. From germline, CDR1 is SEHNR and CDR2 FQNEAQ (reference sequence). This CDR3 comprises 13 residues. V shed 1 base and J shed 1 base, with 4 bases lying between them. The CDR3 here is CASSLGQNTEAFF. The CDR3 region has the DNA TGTGCCAGCAGCTTAGGCCAGAACACTGAAGCTTTCTTT.

The CDR3 here is CASRCSDWRALQETQYF. CDR3 DNA sequence: TGTGCCAGCAGATGCAGTGATTGGAGAGCGCTACAAGAGACCCAGTACTTC. The J gene is TRBJ2-5, the V gene TRBV27, with unresolved D. The germline V and J ends were trimmed by 6 bases and 2 bases, with 22 bases remaining between them. Per the germline V gene, CDR1 is MNHEY and CDR2 is SMNVEV (reference sequence). The CDR3 is 17 residues long.

Comment on this clone: The same CDR3 also results from other DNA sequences found in this sample. J is TRBJ2-2 and V is TRBV5-4; possible D gene TRBD2, 6 bases. Trimming pared 5 bases from V and 2 bases from J, leaving 13 bases between. This CDR3 spans 15 amino acids. Looked up from germline, CDR1 is SGHNT and CDR2 is YYREEE (reference sequence). The DNA of the CDR3 is TGTGCCAGCAGTTCCGGGACTGTAAACACCGGGGAGCTGTTTTTT. This sequence encodes CASSSGTVNTGELFF.